This T cell receptor (beta chain) was recovered during a study of T cells after yellow fever vaccination. Germline V gives CDR1 SGHRS, CDR2 YFSETQ. V was pared by 0 bases and J by 8 bases, with 15 bases between. This CDR3 has 15 amino acids. TCRdb independently ran MiXCR on the 5' RACE reads; one entry per CDR3 protein. In the table there are about 580,000 distinct CDR3 sequences, about a sixth of which are singletons. The material was PBMCs, obtained about 5 days after the first yellow fever vaccination. The TCR sequence derives from a man aged 18 to 30 who received the YFV17D yellow fever vaccine. V and J are TRBV5-1 and TRBJ2-1; D not certain. In nucleotides, the CDR3 is TGCGCCAGCAGCTTGGCGTTTAGTCTCGGCGATGAGCAGTTCTTC. Protein: CASSLAFSLGDEQFF.